Sequencing of this T cell receptor (beta chain) was carried out in a study of blood T cell repertoires in COVID-19. Per the original data handling: Amplification of reference gene primers provided the estimated nucleated cell counts. Sequencing used immunoSEQ multiplex PCR; TCRdb keeps in-frame clones, though not all of them. D and trimming come from the DNA, and the V and J calls and clone size come from that table. The table lists approximately 190,000 clones, under 90% of them singletons. Germline V lookup: CDR1 MNHEY, CDR2 SVGEGT. The length of the CDR3 is 14 residues. V lost 4 bases and J lost 5, with 11 bases in between.

The specimen sequenced was peripheral blood. The sequence was obtained from a man aged 60-69 years with acute or convalescent COVID-19. This chain uses TRBV6-2 or TRBV6-3 with TRBJ1-4; tentative D call: TRBD1 (5 bases). CDR3 region: CASSLQVGNEKLFF. The CDR3 DNA reads as TGTGCCAGCAGTTTACAGGTGGGGAATGAAAAACTGTTTTTT.